This T cell receptor (beta chain) is from a study of molecular identifiers for immune sequencing clone quantification. Study background: Replicate runs used RNA from 20,000 or 100,000 naive CD8 cells, which was split five ways into aliquots, and four of those aliquots were then sequenced. General study results and limits: For effector cells, clones above 20 RNA copies held over 98% of molecules; for naive cells, under 1%.

Bulk TCR library preparation followed previously described methods with listed TCR primers. Using its own MiXCR run on the PCR reads, TCRdb lists one record per CDR3 protein. The sample has roughly 320,000 distinct CDR3 sequences; about 20% are singletons. V dropped 4 bases and J dropped 0 bases, with 16 bases sitting between them. The CDR3 is made up of 17 amino acids. Germline-derived CDR1 and CDR2 are SGHRS and YFSETQ. This clonotype has at least ten counts. Its antigen is still unknown. The source is a human donor in good health. Some libraries in this study had Jurkat cell RNA spiked in. The specimen was naive CD8+ T cells from blood, with Jurkat cell RNA spiked in. Subset defined: FACS-sorted CD8+CD4-CCR7+CD45RA+ naive T cells. This sequence joins TRBV5-1 and TRBJ2-2; D tentatively reads TRBD1 or TRBD2 (5 bases each). In DNA, the CDR3 is TGCGCCAGCAGCCTTCACGGGACGTTTGCGAACACCGGGGAGCTGTTTTTT. This gives the protein CASSLHGTFANTGELFF.